Shown below are 6 T cell receptor beta chains from a single sample sequenced in a study of T cells in localized non-small cell lung cancer. Some clones are missing from TCRdb's copy, which holds only in-frame ones; the method was immunoSEQ multiplex PCR. The table has approximately 11,000 clones, 75% to 85% seen once. Sequenced here: peripheral blood mononuclear cells, sampled before any cancer treatment. The receptors were sampled from an older female donor with stage II lung adenocarcinoma.

This chain joins TRBV10-2 and TRBJ2-5; D is unclear. Germline CDR1 and CDR2: WSHSY and SAAADI. The CDR3 is 14 residues long. Trimming removed 0 bases from V and 5 bases from J, with 10 bases in between. In nucleotides, the CDR3 is TGCGCCAGCAGTGAGTCGGTGGTCGGTGAGACCCAGTACTTC. As protein: CASSESVVGETQYF.

This clone was detected a few times. The chain is built from TRBV9 and TRBJ1-1; 8 nucleotides agree with TRBD1. CDR1 is SGDLS, CDR2 YYNGEE, per germline. V was clipped by 3 bases and J by 3 bases; unmatched bases: 7. The CDR3 covers 15 residues. CDR3: CASSGQGSGYTEAFF. The CDR3 DNA is TGTGCCAGCAGCGGACAGGGGTCTGGGTACACTGAAGCTTTCTTT. The full variable domain, in which reference TRBV9 and TRBJ1-1 provide the parts outside the CDR3, is DSGVTQTPKHLITATGQRVTLRCSPRSGDLSVYWYQQSLDQGLQFLIQYYNGEERAKGNILERFSAQQFPDLHSELNLSSLELGDSALYFCASSGQGSGYTEAFFGQGTRLTVV.

The chain employs TRBV9 and TRBJ1-2, with D perhaps matching TRBD1 (5 bases). CDR3 length equals 14 residues. Per germline, CDR1 SGDLS and CDR2 YYNGEE. The ends were cut back, 0 bases at V and 10 bases at J, with 16 bases in the middle. The CDR3 sequence is CASSVAGHAITYTF. CDR3 sequence (DNA): TGTGCCAGCAGCGTAGCCGGACACGCGATTACCTACACCTTC. The complete variable domain, with remaining parts taken from reference TRBV9 and TRBJ1-2, reads DSGVTQTPKHLITATGQRVTLRCSPRSGDLSVYWYQQSLDQGLQFLIQYYNGEERAKGNILERFSAQQFPDLHSELNLSSLELGDSALYFCASSVAGHAITYTFGSGTRLTVV.

This clone was found a few times. J is TRBJ2-2 and V is TRBV30; possibly TRBD2 for D (5 bases). The CDR3 consists of 12 residues. In germline, CDR1 is GTSNPN, CDR2 SVGIG (reference sequence). V was trimmed by 3 bases and J by 5 bases, leaving 7 bases between them. The CDR3 region has the DNA TGTGCCTGGAGGACTACTACCGGGGAGCTGTTTTTT. Translation: CAWRTTTGELFF.

The chain employs TRBV25-1 and TRBJ1-3, with D unclear. From germline, CDR1 is MGHDK and CDR2 SYGVNS. Deletions cut 1 base from V and 0 bases from J, with 7 bases between. The CDR3 spans 15 residues. CDR3 DNA sequence: TGTGCCAGCAGTGAATGGTTGTTCTCTGGAAACACCATATATTTT. Its translation is CASSEWLFSGNTIYF.

The V gene is TRBV14, the J gene TRBJ2-7; D tentatively fits TRBD1 or TRBD2 (5 bases each). V was pared by 5 bases and J by 2 bases, with 13 bases between. Germline-derived CDR1 and CDR2 are SGHDN and FVKESK. The CDR3 extends over 14 amino acids. Here the CDR3 reads CASSDRDGAYEQYF. DNA for the CDR3: TGTGCCAGCAGCGATCGGGACGGGGCCTACGAGCAGTACTTC.